The present T cell receptor (beta chain) was sequenced within a study of blood T cell repertoires in COVID-19. Study context: Italy, Spain and the United States were the sources of the convalescent and acute COVID-19 samples.

As originally analysed: Reference gene primer amplification yielded estimated nucleated cell counts. The table came from immunoSEQ multiplex PCR; TCRdb's copy has only in-frame clones and leaves some out. The V and J calls and clone size are taken from that table; D and trimming were inferred from the DNA. The sample records roughly 100,000 clones, about 88% being singletons. V was pared by 3 bases and J by 4 bases, with 20 bases between. The CDR3 has 17 amino acids. The germline V gene encodes CDR1 MNHEY and CDR2 SMNVEV (reference sequence). The sequence was obtained from a woman of 80 years or more with active COVID-19. The chain joins TRBV27 to TRBJ2-3; D gene unclear. The specimen sequenced was peripheral blood. CDR3 coding DNA: TGTGCCAGCAGTTTTTCCCCGCCCGGTAACCGGGCAGATACGCAGTATTTT. It yields the protein CASSFSPPGNRADTQYF.